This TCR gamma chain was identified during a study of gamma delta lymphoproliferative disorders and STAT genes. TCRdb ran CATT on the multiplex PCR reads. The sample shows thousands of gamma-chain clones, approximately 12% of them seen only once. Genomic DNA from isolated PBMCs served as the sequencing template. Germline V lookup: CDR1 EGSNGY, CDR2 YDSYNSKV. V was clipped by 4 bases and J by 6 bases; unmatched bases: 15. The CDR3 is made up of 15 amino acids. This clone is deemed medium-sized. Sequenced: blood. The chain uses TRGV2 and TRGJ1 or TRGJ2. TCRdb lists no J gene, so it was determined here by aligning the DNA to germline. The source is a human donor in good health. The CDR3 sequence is CATWEALGGGYKKLF. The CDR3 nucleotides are TGTGCCACCTGGGAGGCCCTTGGGGGTGGTTATAAGAAACTCTTT.